The rows below give T cell receptor beta chains drawn from one sample of a study of shared clonotypes between healthy human individuals. Sequencing used immunoSEQ multiplex PCR; TCRdb keeps in-frame clones, though not all of them. The sample has more than 2,000,000 clones, over 90% seen once. The specimen sequenced was naive CD4+ T cells from PBMCs. These receptors were taken from a man aged 18 to 35 in good health. Some clones in this sample may be carry-over from other donors' samples. The CDR3 runs from the conserved cysteine through the conserved F or W. D genes are given only for firm matches. Some rows mark clone size as missing; the rest say once, few, many or name a class of expanded clone.

>.|TRBV19|TRBJ2-7|TRBD2|15
CASSTLAGFSYEQYF
TGTGCCAGTAGTACCCTAGCGGGGTTCTCCTACGAGCAGTACTTC
>.|TRBV6-7|TRBJ1-2|.|15
CASSTEGLSNYGYTF
TGTGCCAGCTCCACGGAGGGGTTGTCTAACTATGGCTACACCTTC
>once|TRBV28|TRBJ1-5|.|15
CASSWSAGAGQPQHF
TGTGCCAGCAGTTGGTCGGCAGGGGCAGGTCAGCCCCAGCATTTT
>.|TRBV5-5|TRBJ1-1|.|15
CASSLRAEVNTEAFF
TGTGCCAGCAGCTTAAGGGCGGAGGTGAACACTGAAGCTTTCTTT
>.|TRBV27|TRBJ2-3|.|12
CASSTNTDTQYF
TGTGCCAGCAGTACAAACACAGATACGCAGTATTTT
>.|TRBV7-2|TRBJ2-3|TRBD2|18
CASSLVVWREGRGDTQYF
TGTGCCAGCAGCTTAGTCGTTTGGCGGGAGGGCCGGGGAGATACGCAGTATTTT
>.|TRBV19|TRBJ2-1|.|15
CASTSDPLPGNEQFF
TGTGCCAGTACTAGCGACCCTCTCCCCGGGAATGAGCAGTTCTTC
>.|TRBV29-1|TRBJ2-1|.|11
CSVEARNEQFF
TGCAGCGTTGAAGCCCGGAATGAGCAGTTCTTC
>.|TRBV19|TRBJ2-1|TRBD2|16
CASSLPSGRSYNEQFF
TGTGCCAGTAGCCTCCCTAGCGGGAGATCCTACAATGAGCAGTTCTTC
>.|TRBV4-1|TRBJ2-2|.|18
CASSQGGGPWGNTGELFF
TGCGCCAGCAGCCAAGGTGGAGGGCCCTGGGGTAACACCGGGGAGCTGTTTTTT
>.|TRBV5-4|TRBJ2-3|TRBD2|16
CASSPVGTSGRLTQYF
TGTGCCAGCAGCCCGGTGGGGACTAGCGGGAGATTGACGCAGTATTTT
>.|TRBV15|TRBJ2-7|TRBD2|14
CATSRLAGAYEQYF
TGTGCCACCAGCAGACTAGCGGGTGCCTACGAGCAGTACTTC
>once|TRBV27|TRBJ2-2|.|16
CASSPLSGIDTGELFF
TGTGCCAGCAGTCCCCTATCGGGTATCGACACCGGGGAGCTGTTTTTT
>once|TRBV5-4|TRBJ2-5|.|15
CASSAGQAGVETQYF
TGTGCCAGCAGCGCCGGACAGGCGGGGGTAGAGACCCAGTACTTC
>.|TRBV5-1|TRBJ1-4|TRBD1|15
CASSLGRGQGEKLFF
TGCGCCAGCAGCTTGGGAAGAGGACAGGGCGAAAAACTGTTTTTT
>once|TRBV5-3|TRBJ2-1|TRBD2|19
CARSLAYGLAGKARGEQFF
TGTGCCAGAAGCTTGGCCTATGGACTAGCGGGAAAGGCTCGGGGTGAGCAGTTCTTC
>.|TRBV14|TRBJ1-2|.|13
CASSQVGTLGYTF
TGTGCCAGCAGCCAAGTCGGGACATTGGGCTACACCTTC
>.|TRBV7-2|TRBJ2-7|TRBD1|13
CAYEDRGIYEQYF
TGTGCCTATGAGGACAGGGGGATCTACGAGCAGTACTTC
>.|TRBV28|TRBJ1-3|.|12
CASGPLLNTIYF
TGTGCCAGCGGTCCCCTTTTAAACACCATATATTTT
>.|TRBV5-1|TRBJ2-1|.|14
CASSLLDNYNEQFF
TGCGCCAGCAGCTTGCTGGACAACTACAATGAGCAGTTCTTC
>.|TRBV6-5|TRBJ2-5|TRBD2|11
CASSYRGAQYF
TGTGCCAGCAGTTATCGGGGGGCCCAGTACTTC
>.|TRBV6-5|TRBJ1-4|.|13
CASSYSTNEKLFF
TGTGCCAGCAGTTACTCTACTAATGAAAAACTGTTTTTT